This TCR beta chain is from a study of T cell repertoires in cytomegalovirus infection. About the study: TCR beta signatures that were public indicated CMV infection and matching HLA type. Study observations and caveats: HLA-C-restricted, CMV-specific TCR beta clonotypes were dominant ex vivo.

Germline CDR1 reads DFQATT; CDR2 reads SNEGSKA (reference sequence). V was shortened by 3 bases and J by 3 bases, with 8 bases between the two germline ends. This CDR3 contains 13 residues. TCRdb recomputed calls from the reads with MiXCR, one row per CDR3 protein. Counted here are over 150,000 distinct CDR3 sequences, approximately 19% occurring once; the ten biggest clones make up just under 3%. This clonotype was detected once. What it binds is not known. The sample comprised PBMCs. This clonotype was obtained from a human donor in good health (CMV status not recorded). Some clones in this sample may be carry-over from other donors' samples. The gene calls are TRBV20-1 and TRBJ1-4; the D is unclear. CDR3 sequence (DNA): TGCAGTGCTAGCTGCCCCGCTAATGAAAAACTGTTTTTT. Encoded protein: CSASCPANEKLFF.